A single sample gave rise to the 21 T cell receptor beta chains below, sequenced in a study of blood T cell repertoires in COVID-19. Data came from immunoSEQ multiplex PCR; TCRdb stores just in-frame clones and leaves some out. The sample holds over 100,000 clones, 86% seen once. The sample consisted of peripheral blood. The receptor source for this set is a man in his forties with acute or convalescent COVID-19.

This clone has only one observation. This chain connects TRBV12-3 or TRBV12-4 to TRBJ2-5, with no clear D. The CDR3 runs 12 residues. Trimming shortened V by 5 bases and J by 4 bases, and 8 bases separated the two germline ends. CDR3 sequence: CASSQLRETQYF. The CDR3 DNA reads TGTGCCAGCAGTCAACTGAGAGAGACCCAGTACTTC.

The chain uses TRBV5-6 and TRBJ2-3, with 12 bases fitting TRBD2. Germline-derived CDR1 and CDR2 are SGHDT and YYEEEE. V lost 4 bases to trimming and J lost 0 bases; unmatched junction nucleotides: 6. The CDR3 is 17 residues long. The CDR3 here is CASSRRLAGDSTDTQYF. In DNA form, the CDR3 reads TGTGCCAGCAGCCGGCGACTAGCGGGGGATAGCACAGATACGCAGTATTTT.

The chain has TRBV27 and TRBJ1-5; D remains unclear. Trimming left V 0 bases short and J 1 base short, with 7 bases between. The germline V gene encodes CDR1 MNHEY and CDR2 SMNVEV (reference sequence). The CDR3 consists of 15 residues. CDR3 DNA: TGTGCCAGCAGTTTATCCCCGGGAAGCAATCAGCCCCAGCATTTT. It codes for CASSLSPGSNQPQHF.

The rearrangement links TRBV5-1 to TRBJ2-5; 10 bases agree with TRBD1. V was pared by 5 bases and J by 5 bases, with 9 bases of the junction left unmatched. This CDR3 is built from 15 residues. Germline loops: CDR1 SGHRS, CDR2 YFSETQ. This chain's CDR3 is CASSLRQGAHETQYF. CDR3 nucleotide sequence: TGCGCCAGCAGTCTACGACAGGGGGCACATGAGACCCAGTACTTC.

V usage is TRBV5-1 and J usage is TRBJ1-4, with 7 nucleotides matching TRBD1. Germline loops: CDR1 SGHRS, CDR2 YFSETQ. This CDR3 is 15 amino acids long. V lost 3 bases and J lost 8; bases outside the gene matches: 10. The CDR3 sequence: CASSSSQGEWEKLFF. Written as DNA, the CDR3 is TGCGCCAGCAGCTCGTCGCAGGGGGAGTGGGAAAAACTGTTTTTT.

This clone occurred a few times. This chain connects TRBV30 to TRBJ1-6; D is unresolved. V lost 0 bases to trimming and J lost 14 bases, with 11 bases between them. The germline V gene has CDR1 GTSNPN and CDR2 SVGIG (reference sequence). This CDR3 is 12 amino acids long. CDR3 DNA sequence: TGTGCCTGGAGTGTAAAAGCGGGAGCCCTCCACTTT. The encoded protein is CAWSVKAGALHF. Variable domain in full (rest from reference TRBV30 and TRBJ1-6): SQTIHQWPATLVQPVGSPLSLECTVEGTSNPNLYWYRQAAGRGLQLLFYSVGIGQISSEVPQNLSASRPQDRQFILSSKKLLLSDSGFYLCAWSVKAGALHFGNGTRLTVT.

This clone was seen a single time. This sequence joins TRBV9 and TRBJ1-1; D perhaps matches TRBD1 (5 bases). With 0 bases removed from V and 8 bases from J, the gap between germline ends came to 11 bases. The CDR3 has 13 amino acids. Germline V gene lookup returns CDR1 SGDLS and CDR2 YYNGEE. CDR3 DNA sequence: TGTGCCAGCAGCGTAGCGACGGGGGGAGAAGCTTTCTTT. Residues: CASSVATGGEAFF. The complete variable domain, with remaining parts taken from reference TRBV9 and TRBJ1-1, reads DSGVTQTPKHLITATGQRVTLRCSPRSGDLSVYWYQQSLDQGLQFLIQYYNGEERAKGNILERFSAQQFPDLHSELNLSSLELGDSALYFCASSVATGGEAFFGQGTRLTVV.

This chain uses TRBV5-1 with TRBJ1-5; TRBD1 matches at 10 bases. The germline V gene has CDR1 SGHRS and CDR2 YFSETQ. This CDR3 is 15 amino acids long. Trimming removed 2 bases from V and 2 bases from J; junction bases left unmatched: 1. This chain's CDR3 is CASSFGTGGNQPQHF. In nucleotides, the CDR3 is TGCGCCAGCAGCTTTGGGACAGGGGGCAATCAGCCCCAGCATTTT.

A single count supports this clone. J is TRBJ2-7 and V is TRBV30; TRBD1 matches at 7 bases. Germline V CDR1 and CDR2: GTSNPN, SVGIG (reference sequence). The CDR3 is made up of 15 amino acids. After removal of 0 bases from V and 0 bases from J, the junction contained 5 bases not matched to a gene. In DNA form, the CDR3 reads TGTGCCTGGAGTGTAGGACAGGCTAACTCCTACGAGCAGTACTTC. This gives the protein CAWSVGQANSYEQYF.

The chain combines TRBV12-5 with TRBJ1-5, with 7 bases lining up with TRBD1. The CDR3 is 14 amino acids. Germline CDR1 and CDR2: LGHNT and FRNRAP. Unmatched junction bases numbered 7, after V lost 6 bases and J lost 5 bases. Here the CDR3 reads CASGKTGTYQPQHF. In nucleotides, the CDR3 is TGTGCTAGTGGAAAGACAGGGACGTATCAGCCCCAGCATTTT.

The gene calls are TRBV7-2 and TRBJ1-2, with 8 bases fitting TRBD1. CDR3 size: 16 residues. Germline trimming cut 4 bases from V and 3 bases from J; bases unmatched to any gene: 10. The germline V gene encodes CDR1 SGHTA and CDR2 FQGNSA. For the CDR3, the DNA is TGTGCCAGCAGCTCCGGGACAGGTGCCGCCGACTATGGCTACACCTTC. Protein sequence: CASSSGTGAADYGYTF.

The CDR3: CASSHAKGKAFF. In DNA form, the CDR3 reads TGTGCCAGCAGCCACGCCAAGGGGAAGGCTTTCTTT. This rearrangement joins TRBV11-2 to TRBJ1-1; D perhaps matches TRBD1 (5 bases). CDR1 is SGHAT and CDR2 is FQNNGV in the germline V gene. This CDR3 region has 12 residues. Trimming removed 5 bases from V and 11 bases from J, with 15 bases in between.

The gene calls are TRBV7-6 and TRBJ2-3; 8 bases agree with TRBD2. Germline CDR1 reads SGHVS; CDR2 reads FNYEAQ. This CDR3 spans 17 amino acids. V trimming: 1 base; J trimming: 4 bases; junction bases outside the gene matches: 10. CDR3 amino acids: CASSLGGPGGAADTQYF. The CDR3 DNA is TGTGCCAGCAGCTTAGGCGGTCCGGGGGGGGCGGCAGATACGCAGTATTTT.

The chain joins TRBV5-1 to TRBJ1-5, with 7 bases aligning to TRBD1. The CDR3 has 15 amino acids. The germline CDR1 and CDR2 sequences are SGHRS and YFSETQ. V dropped 4 bases and J dropped 5; count of bases not matched to a gene: 9. The CDR3 nucleotides are TGCGCCAGCAGCATGGGTGACAGGGACGATCAGCCCCAGCATTTT. As protein: CASSMGDRDDQPQHF.

The chain couples TRBV27 to TRBJ1-3; 9 bases map to TRBD1. The CDR3 is made up of 16 amino acids. Losses at the gene ends were 2 bases for V and 0 bases for J; bases not matched to a gene: 2. Looked up from germline, CDR1 is MNHEY and CDR2 is SMNVEV (reference sequence). The chain's CDR3 is CASSLEGQGSGNTIYF. Here the CDR3 DNA reads TGTGCCAGCAGTTTAGAGGGACAGGGCTCTGGAAACACCATATATTTT.

This rearrangement joins TRBV29-1 to TRBJ2-1; 13 nucleotides agree with TRBD2. This CDR3 is 16 amino acids long. J was trimmed by 8 bases and V by 1 base; bases with no gene match: 8. Germline values: CDR1 SQVTM, CDR2 ANQGSEA. This CDR3 reads CSVEGTSGSIPDEQFF. Written as DNA, the CDR3 is TGCAGCGTTGAAGGGACTAGCGGGAGTATCCCCGATGAGCAGTTCTTC.

The chain couples TRBV2 to TRBJ1-1; TRBD1 aligns across 9 bases. The CDR3 is 12 amino acids. Trimming at V came to 8 bases and at J to 4 bases, leaving 2 bases not matched to a gene. Germline lookup yields CDR1 SNHLY and CDR2 FYNNEI. The CDR3 region has the DNA TGTGCCAGCCTGACAGGGGGCACTGAAGCTTTCTTT. Encoded protein: CASLTGGTEAFF.

V is TRBV5-1 and J is TRBJ2-1; 10 bases align to TRBD2. V trimming: 5 bases; J trimming: 6 bases; junction bases outside the gene matches: 8. The germline CDR1 and CDR2 sequences are SGHRS and YFSETQ. CDR3 length: 15 amino acids. The CDR3 DNA reads as TGCGCCAGCAGTAAGGTGGCTAGCGGGAGCAATGAGCAGTTCTTC. This encodes CASSKVASGSNEQFF. The whole variable domain, filled in from reference TRBV5-1 and TRBJ2-1, reads KAGVTQTPRYLIKTRGQQVTLSCSPISGHRSVSWYQQTPGQGLQFLFEYFSETQRNKGNFPGRFSGRQFSNSRSEMNVSTLELGDSALYLCASSKVASGSNEQFFGPGTRLTVL.

This chain links TRBV6-5 with TRBJ1-3; D remains unclear. Germline values: CDR1 MNHEY, CDR2 SVGAGI. V was shortened by 4 bases and J by 0 bases, with 10 bases between the two germline ends. The length of the CDR3 is 15 residues. CDR3 sequence reads: CASSLSTGSGNTIYF. The CDR3 nucleotides read TGTGCCAGCAGTTTGAGCACCGGCTCTGGAAACACCATATATTTT.

This clone was recorded only once. V and J are TRBV6-6 and TRBJ1-1; 7 nucleotides align to TRBD1. There are 15 residues in the CDR3. V dropped 4 bases and J dropped 0; count of bases not matched to a gene: 5. Germline loops: CDR1 MNHNY, CDR2 SVGAGI (reference sequence). CDR3 sequence (DNA): TGTGCCAGCAGTTCATCCGGGACAGTGAACACTGAAGCTTTCTTT. Encoded protein: CASSSSGTVNTEAFF.

Only one count was recorded for this clone. The chain carries TRBV15 and TRBJ2-1, with 11 bases aligning to TRBD1. The ends lost 0 bases at V and 7 bases at J; junction bases unmatched: 5. Germline V gives CDR1 LNHNV, CDR2 YYDKDF (reference sequence). The CDR3 has 16 residues. The CDR3 loop is CATSRDPGQGGNEQFF. The CDR3 DNA reads TGTGCCACCAGCAGAGATCCGGGACAGGGGGGAAATGAGCAGTTCTTC. The whole variable domain, remainder taken from reference TRBV15 and TRBJ2-1, is DAMVIQNPRYQVTQFGKPVTLSCSQTLNHNVMYWYQQKSSQAPKLLFHYYDKDFNNEADTPDNFQSRRPNTSFCFLDIRSPGLGDTAMYLCATSRDPGQGGNEQFFGPGTRLTVL.